The text below deals with one T cell receptor (beta chain). Its matching antigen is unknown. The CDR3 consists of 15 residues. Trimming at V came to 2 bases and at J to 4 bases, leaving 2 bases not matched to a gene. From germline, CDR1 is SGHTA and CDR2 FQGNSA. TCRdb itself ran the 5' RACE reads through MiXCR, one entry per CDR3 protein. The repertoire has 110,000 to 150,000 distinct CDR3 sequences, almost 25% of them found once; the top ten carry approximately 24%. These data come from a study of T-cell memory formation after mild COVID-19. Study results and limitations: Day 15 to 85 contracting clones showed balanced CD4/CD8; day 15 to 37 expanders favored CD4+.

Sequences were obtained from PBMCs or a T cell subset sorted from them (not recorded which). The TCR sequence derives from an adult woman who had mild COVID-19 (a few samples of this study predate the infection). Cell type and time point are not known. The rearrangement uses TRBV7-2 and TRBJ2-5; 12 bases are a match to TRBD2. CDR3 sequence (DNA): TGTGCCAGCAGCTTACCTAGCGGGGGGGCAGAGACCCAGTACTTC. It encodes CASSLPSGGAETQYF.